Only a few counts were recorded for the clone carrying this T cell receptor (beta chain). The antigen remains undetermined. With 60 Vbeta and 13 Jbeta primers, the PCR was carried out. In the authors' workflow: Around 83 million unique TCR beta chains, 9 million to 12 million shared, were counted in a later analysis. Only in-frame clones appear in the TCRdb table, and some are missing; sequencing was by immunoSEQ multiplex PCR. The V and J calls and clone size come from that table; D and trimming were worked out from the DNA. Of around 130,000 clones listed, 8.5% to 10% are singletons. The data derive from a study of cytomegalovirus exposure and HLA in healthy donors. Turning to the study itself: There were 117 million unique TCR beta sequences, drawn from some 180 million T cells, in an earlier analysis. In an early release, HLA-typed donors contributed 77 million or so unique TCR sequences. Study conclusions and caveats: In a later analysis, a missense DCLRE1C variant was linked to TCR beta V- and J-gene trimming.

The sample was PBMCs. The TCR sequence derives from a man aged 35 to 55 in good health and CMV-seronegative.

The CDR3 region has the DNA TGTGCCAGTAGTCGCGGGACAGCCAACACCGGGGAGCTGTTTTTT. It yields the protein CASSRGTANTGELFF. The rearrangement uses TRBV19 and TRBJ2-2; D is possibly TRBD1 (7 bases). V was clipped by 5 bases and J by 2 bases, with 12 bases between them. This CDR3 region has 15 residues. The germline CDR1 and CDR2 sequences are LNHDA and SQIVND (reference sequence).